This T cell receptor beta chain was sequenced in a study of blood T cell repertoires in COVID-19. Under the authors' procedure: Nucleated cell counts were estimated from reference gene primer amplification. Using immunoSEQ multiplex PCR, the repertoire was profiled, and TCRdb retains in-frame clones only, with some absent. That table furnishes V, J and clone size, whereas the DNA furnished D and trimming. This sample has about 210,000 clones; around 88% occur once, and the top ten carry roughly 4.9%. The sequence came from a woman aged 30 to 39 who had been exposed to COVID-19. Sequencing was performed on PBMCs or T cells enriched from blood (not recorded which).

CDR3 protein: CASENRENYGYTF. The DNA of the CDR3 is TGTGCCAGTGAGAACAGGGAGAACTATGGCTACACCTTC. The chain uses TRBV19 and TRBJ1-2; tentatively, D is TRBD1 (6 bases). V was clipped by 8 bases and J by 2 bases, with 12 bases between them. Germline loops: CDR1 LNHDA, CDR2 SQIVND (reference sequence). This CDR3 comprises 13 residues.